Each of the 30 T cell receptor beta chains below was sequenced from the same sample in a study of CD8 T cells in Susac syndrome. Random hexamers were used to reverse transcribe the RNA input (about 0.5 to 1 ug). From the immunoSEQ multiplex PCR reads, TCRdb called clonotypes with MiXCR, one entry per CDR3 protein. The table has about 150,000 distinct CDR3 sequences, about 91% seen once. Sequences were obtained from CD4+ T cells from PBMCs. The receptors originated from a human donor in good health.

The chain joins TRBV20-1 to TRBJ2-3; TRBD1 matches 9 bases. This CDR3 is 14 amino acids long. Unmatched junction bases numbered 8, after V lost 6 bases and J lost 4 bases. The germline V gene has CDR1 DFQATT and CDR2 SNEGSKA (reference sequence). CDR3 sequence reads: CSALPGQGADTQYF. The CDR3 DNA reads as TGCAGTGCGTTACCGGGACAGGGAGCAGATACGCAGTATTTT.

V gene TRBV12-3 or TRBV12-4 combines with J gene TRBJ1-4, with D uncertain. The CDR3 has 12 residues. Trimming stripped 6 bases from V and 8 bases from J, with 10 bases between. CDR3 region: CASSSQTEKLFF. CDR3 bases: TGTGCCAGCAGCTCCCAGACGGAAAAACTGTTTTTT.

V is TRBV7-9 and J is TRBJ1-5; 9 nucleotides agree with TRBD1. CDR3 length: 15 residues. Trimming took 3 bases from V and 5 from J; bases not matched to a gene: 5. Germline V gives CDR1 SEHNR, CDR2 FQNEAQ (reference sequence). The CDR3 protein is CASSLGQGRYQPQHF. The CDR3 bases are TGTGCCAGCAGCTTGGGACAGGGAAGGTATCAGCCCCAGCATTTT. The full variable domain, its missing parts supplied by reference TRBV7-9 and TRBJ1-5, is DTGVSQNPRHKITKRGQNVTFRCDPISEHNRLYWYRQTLGQGPEFLTYFQNEAQLEKSRLLSDRFSAERPKGSFSTLEIQRTEQGDSAMYLCASSLGQGRYQPQHFGDGTRLSIL.

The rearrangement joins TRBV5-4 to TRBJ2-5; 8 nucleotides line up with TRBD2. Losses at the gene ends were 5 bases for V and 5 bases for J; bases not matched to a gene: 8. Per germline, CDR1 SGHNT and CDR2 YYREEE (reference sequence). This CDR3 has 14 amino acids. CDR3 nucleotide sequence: TGTGCCAGCAGGGGGGCGGGGGGCCGGGAGACCCAGTACTTC. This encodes CASRGAGGRETQYF.

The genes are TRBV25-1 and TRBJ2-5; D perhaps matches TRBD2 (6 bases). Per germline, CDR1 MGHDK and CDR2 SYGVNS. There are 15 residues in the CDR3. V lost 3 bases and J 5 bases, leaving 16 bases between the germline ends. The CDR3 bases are TGTGCCAGCAGTGACCCGACAGCTAGCGCCGAGACCCAGTACTTC. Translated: CASSDPTASAETQYF. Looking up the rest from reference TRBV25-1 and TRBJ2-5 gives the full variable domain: EADIYQTPRYLVIGTGKKITLECSQTMGHDKMYWYQQDPGMELHLIHYSYGVNSTEKGDLSSESTVSRIRTEHFPLTLESARPSHTSQYLCASSDPTASAETQYFGPGTRLLVL.

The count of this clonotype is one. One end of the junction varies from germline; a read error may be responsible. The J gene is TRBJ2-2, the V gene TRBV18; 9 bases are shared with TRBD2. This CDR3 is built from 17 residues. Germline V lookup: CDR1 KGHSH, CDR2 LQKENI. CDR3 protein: CANSPPQRGRASGELFF. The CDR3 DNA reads TGTGCCAACTCACCACCGCAGCGCGGGAGGGCCTCCGGGGAGCTGTTTTTT.

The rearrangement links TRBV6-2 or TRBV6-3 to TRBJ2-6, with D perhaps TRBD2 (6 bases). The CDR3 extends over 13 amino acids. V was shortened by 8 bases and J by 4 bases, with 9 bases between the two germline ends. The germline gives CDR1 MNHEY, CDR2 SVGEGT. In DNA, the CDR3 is TGTGCCAGCGGGACTCCCGGGGCCAACGTCCTGACTTTC. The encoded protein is CASGTPGANVLTF.

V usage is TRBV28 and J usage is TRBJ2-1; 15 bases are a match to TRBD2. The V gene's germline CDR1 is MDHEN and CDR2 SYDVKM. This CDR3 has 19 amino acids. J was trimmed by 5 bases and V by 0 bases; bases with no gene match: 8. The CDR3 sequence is CASSLWAGTSGRRDNEQFF. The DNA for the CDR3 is TGTGCCAGCAGTTTATGGGCTGGGACTAGCGGGAGGCGGGACAATGAGCAGTTCTTC. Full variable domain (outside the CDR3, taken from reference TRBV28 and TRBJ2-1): DVKVTQSSRYLVKRTGEKVFLECVQDMDHENMFWYRQDPGLGLRLIYFSYDVKMKEKGDIPEGYSVSREKKERFSLILESASTNQTSMYLCASSLWAGTSGRRDNEQFFGPGTRLTVL.

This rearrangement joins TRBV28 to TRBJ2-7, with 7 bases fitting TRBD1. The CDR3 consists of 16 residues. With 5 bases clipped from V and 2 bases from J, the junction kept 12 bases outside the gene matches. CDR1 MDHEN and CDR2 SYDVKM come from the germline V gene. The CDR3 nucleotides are TGTGCCAGCAGTCGAGACCCGACAGGGACGACCTACGAGCAGTACTTC. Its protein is CASSRDPTGTTYEQYF.

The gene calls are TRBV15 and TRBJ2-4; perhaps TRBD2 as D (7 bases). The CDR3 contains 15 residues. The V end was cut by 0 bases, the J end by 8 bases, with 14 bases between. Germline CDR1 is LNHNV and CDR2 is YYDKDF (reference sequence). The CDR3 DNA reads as TGTGCCACCAGCAGAGATCAGGCGGGGGCGGACATTCAGTACTTC. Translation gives CATSRDQAGADIQYF. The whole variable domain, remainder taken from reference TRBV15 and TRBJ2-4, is DAMVIQNPRYQVTQFGKPVTLSCSQTLNHNVMYWYQQKSSQAPKLLFHYYDKDFNNEADTPDNFQSRRPNTSFCFLDIRSPGLGDTAMYLCATSRDQAGADIQYFGAGTRLSVL.

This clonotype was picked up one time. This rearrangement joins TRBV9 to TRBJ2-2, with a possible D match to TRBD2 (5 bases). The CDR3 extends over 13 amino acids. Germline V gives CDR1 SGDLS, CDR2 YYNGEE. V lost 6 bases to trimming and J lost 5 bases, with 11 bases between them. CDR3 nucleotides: TGTGCCAGCAAACAGAGGGAAACCGGGGAGCTGTTTTTT. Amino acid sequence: CASKQRETGELFF.

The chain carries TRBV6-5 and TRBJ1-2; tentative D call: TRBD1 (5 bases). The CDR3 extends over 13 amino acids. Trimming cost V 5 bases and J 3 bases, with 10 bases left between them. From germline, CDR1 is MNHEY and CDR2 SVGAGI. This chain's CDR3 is CASSAGGYYGYTF. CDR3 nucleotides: TGTGCCAGCAGTGCCGGGGGTTACTATGGCTACACCTTC.

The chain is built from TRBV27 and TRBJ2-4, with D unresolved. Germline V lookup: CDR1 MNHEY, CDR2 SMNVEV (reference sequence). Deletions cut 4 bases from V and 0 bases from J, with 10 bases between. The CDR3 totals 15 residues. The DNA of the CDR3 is TGTGCCAGCAGTTCCTCGGTTGCAGCCAAAAACATTCAGTACTTC. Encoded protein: CASSSSVAAKNIQYF.

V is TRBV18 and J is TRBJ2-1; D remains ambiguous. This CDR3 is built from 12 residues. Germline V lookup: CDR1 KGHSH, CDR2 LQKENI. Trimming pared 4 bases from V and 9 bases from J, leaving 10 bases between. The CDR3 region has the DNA TGTGCCAGCTCACAAGAAAAGACTGAGCAGTTCTTC. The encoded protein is CASSQEKTEQFF.

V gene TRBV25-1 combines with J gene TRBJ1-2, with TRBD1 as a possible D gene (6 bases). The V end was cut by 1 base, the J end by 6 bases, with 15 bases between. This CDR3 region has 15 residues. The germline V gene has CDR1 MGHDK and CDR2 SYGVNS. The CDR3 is CASSESAHREDGYTF. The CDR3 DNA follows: TGTGCCAGCAGTGAATCAGCCCACAGGGAAGATGGCTACACCTTC.

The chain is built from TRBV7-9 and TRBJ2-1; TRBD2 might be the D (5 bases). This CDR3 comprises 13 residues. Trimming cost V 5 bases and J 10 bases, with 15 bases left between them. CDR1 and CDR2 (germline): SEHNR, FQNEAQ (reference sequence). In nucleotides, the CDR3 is TGTGCCAGCAGCACGTACCTCGGGAACGAGCAGTTCTTC. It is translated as CASSTYLGNEQFF. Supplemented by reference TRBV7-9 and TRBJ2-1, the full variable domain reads DTGVSQNPRHKITKRGQNVTFRCDPISEHNRLYWYRQTLGQGPEFLTYFQNEAQLEKSRLLSDRFSAERPKGSFSTLEIQRTEQGDSAMYLCASSTYLGNEQFFGPGTRLTVL.

The CDR3 here is CASSHLGLADSYNEQFF. The CDR3 DNA is TGCGCCAGCAGCCACCTCGGACTAGCGGACTCCTACAATGAGCAGTTCTTC. V is TRBV4-1 and J is TRBJ2-1; TRBD2 matches 10 bases. The length of the CDR3 is 17 residues. Trimming at V came to 3 bases and at J to 0 bases, leaving 5 bases not matched to a gene. Germline lookup yields CDR1 MGHRA and CDR2 YSYEKL.

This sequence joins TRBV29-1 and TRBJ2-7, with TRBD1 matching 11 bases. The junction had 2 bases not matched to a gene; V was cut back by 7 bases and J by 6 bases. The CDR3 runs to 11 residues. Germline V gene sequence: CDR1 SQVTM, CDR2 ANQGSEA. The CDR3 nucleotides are TGCAGCGCCGGGACAGGGGGCGAGCAGTACTTC. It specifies CSAGTGGEQYF.

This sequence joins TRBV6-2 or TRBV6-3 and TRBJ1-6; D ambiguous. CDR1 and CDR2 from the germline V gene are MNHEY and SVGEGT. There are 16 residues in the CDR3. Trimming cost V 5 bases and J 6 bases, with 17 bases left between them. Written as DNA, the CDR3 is TGTGCCAGCAGTCCGATAGGCGGACGACCTAATTCACCCCTCCACTTT. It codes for CASSPIGGRPNSPLHF.

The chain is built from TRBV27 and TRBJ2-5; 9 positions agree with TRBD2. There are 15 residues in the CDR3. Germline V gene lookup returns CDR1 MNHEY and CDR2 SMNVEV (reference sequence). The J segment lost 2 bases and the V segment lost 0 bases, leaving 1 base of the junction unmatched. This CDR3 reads CASSLSTSGQETQYF. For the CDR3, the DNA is TGTGCCAGCAGTTTATCGACTAGCGGACAAGAGACCCAGTACTTC.

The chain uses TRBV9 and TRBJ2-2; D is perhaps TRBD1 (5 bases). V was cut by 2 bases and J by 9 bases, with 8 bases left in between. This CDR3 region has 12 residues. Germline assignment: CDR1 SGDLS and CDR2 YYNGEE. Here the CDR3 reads CASSVQGRELFF. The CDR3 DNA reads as TGTGCCAGCAGCGTGCAGGGCCGGGAGCTGTTTTTT.

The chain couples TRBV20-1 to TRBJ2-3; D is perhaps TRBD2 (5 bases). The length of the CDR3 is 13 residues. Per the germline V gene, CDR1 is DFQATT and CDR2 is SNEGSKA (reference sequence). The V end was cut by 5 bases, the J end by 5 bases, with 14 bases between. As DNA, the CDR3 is TGCAGTGCTCTGTCGGAACTAGGAGATACGCAGTATTTT. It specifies CSALSELGDTQYF.

CDR3 nucleotides: TGTGCCAGCAGTTTAGGCGGACAGGGATCGACTGGCTACACCTTC. Translation: CASSLGGQGSTGYTF. This chain links TRBV28 with TRBJ1-2; the match to TRBD1 covers 8 bases. This CDR3 has 15 residues. The V gene's germline CDR1 is MDHEN and CDR2 SYDVKM. Germline trimming cut 2 bases from V and 7 bases from J; bases unmatched to any gene: 9.

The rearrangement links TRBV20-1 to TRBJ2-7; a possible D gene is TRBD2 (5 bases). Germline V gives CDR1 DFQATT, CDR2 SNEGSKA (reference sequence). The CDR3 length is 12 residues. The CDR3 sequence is CGGPRLHYEQYF. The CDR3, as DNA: TGCGGAGGTCCCAGACTTCACTACGAGCAGTACTTC.

The CDR3: CASSLKTKADTQYF. Here the CDR3 DNA reads TGTGCCAGCAGTTTAAAAACGAAGGCAGATACGCAGTATTTT. The chain links TRBV28 to TRBJ2-3, with D unclear. This CDR3 has 14 residues. Trimming stripped 2 bases from V and 4 bases from J, with 10 bases between. CDR1 and CDR2 (germline): MDHEN, SYDVKM.

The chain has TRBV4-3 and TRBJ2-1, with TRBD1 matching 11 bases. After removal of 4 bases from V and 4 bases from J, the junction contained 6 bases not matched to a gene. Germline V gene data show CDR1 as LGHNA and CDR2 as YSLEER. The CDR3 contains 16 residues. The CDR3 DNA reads TGCGCCAGCAGCCGTATCGGACAGGGGGCTTACAATGAGCAGTTCTTC. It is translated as CASSRIGQGAYNEQFF.

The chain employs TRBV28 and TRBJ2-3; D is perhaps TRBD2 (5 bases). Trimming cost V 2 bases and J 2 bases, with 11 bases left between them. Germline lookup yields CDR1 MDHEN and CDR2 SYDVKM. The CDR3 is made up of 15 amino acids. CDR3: CASSLKSGSTDTQYF. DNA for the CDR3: TGTGCCAGCAGTTTAAAAAGCGGATCCACAGATACGCAGTATTTT.

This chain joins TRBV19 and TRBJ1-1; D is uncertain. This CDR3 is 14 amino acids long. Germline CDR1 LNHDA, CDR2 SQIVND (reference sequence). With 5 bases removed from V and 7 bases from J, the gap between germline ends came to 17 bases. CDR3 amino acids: CASSLDREEDEAFF. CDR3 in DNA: TGTGCCAGTAGTTTGGATAGGGAGGAGGATGAAGCTTTCTTT.

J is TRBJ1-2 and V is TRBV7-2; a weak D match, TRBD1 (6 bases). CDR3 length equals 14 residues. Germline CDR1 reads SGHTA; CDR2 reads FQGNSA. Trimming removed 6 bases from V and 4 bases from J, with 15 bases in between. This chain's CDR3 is CASSLSTGLYGYTF. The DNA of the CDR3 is TGTGCCAGCAGTCTCTCTACAGGGCTCTATGGCTACACCTTC.

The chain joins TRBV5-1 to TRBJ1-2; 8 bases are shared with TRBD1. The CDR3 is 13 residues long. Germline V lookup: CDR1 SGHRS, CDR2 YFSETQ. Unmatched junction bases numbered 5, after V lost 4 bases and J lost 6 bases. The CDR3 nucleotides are TGCGCCAGCAGCCCGGACAGGGTGGATGGCTACACCTTC. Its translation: CASSPDRVDGYTF.